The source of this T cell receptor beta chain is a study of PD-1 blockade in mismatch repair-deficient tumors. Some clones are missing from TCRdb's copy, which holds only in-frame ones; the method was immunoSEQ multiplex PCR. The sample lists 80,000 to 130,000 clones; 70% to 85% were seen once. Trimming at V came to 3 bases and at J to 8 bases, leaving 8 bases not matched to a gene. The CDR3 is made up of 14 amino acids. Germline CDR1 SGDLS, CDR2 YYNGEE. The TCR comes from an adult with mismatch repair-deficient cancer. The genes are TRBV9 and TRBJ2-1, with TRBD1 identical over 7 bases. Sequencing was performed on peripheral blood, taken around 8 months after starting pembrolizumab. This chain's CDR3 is CASSATGRGDEQFF. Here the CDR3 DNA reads TGTGCCAGCAGCGCGACAGGGCGTGGGGATGAGCAGTTCTTC.